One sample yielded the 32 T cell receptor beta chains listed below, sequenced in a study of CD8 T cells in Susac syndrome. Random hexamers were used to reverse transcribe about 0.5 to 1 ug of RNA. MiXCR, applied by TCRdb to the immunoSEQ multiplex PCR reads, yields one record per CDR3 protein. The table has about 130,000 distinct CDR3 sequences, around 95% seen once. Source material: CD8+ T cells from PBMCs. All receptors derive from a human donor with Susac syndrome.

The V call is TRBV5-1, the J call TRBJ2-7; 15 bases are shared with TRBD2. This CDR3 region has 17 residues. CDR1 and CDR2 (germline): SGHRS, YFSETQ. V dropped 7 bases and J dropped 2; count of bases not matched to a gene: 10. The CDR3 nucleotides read TGCGCCAGCTCCGGGACTAGCGGGGGGCCCGATACCTACGAGCAGTACTTC. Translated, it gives CASSGTSGGPDTYEQYF.

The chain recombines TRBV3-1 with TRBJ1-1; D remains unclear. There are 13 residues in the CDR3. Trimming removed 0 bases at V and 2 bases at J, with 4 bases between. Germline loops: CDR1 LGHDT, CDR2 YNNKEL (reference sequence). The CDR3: CASSQDSNTEAFF. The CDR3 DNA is TGTGCCAGCAGCCAAGACAGTAACACTGAAGCTTTCTTT.

CDR3 region: CASSQFEPGQPTSNYGYTF. CDR3 nucleotide sequence: TGTGCCAGCAGCCAATTCGAACCGGGACAGCCGACTTCAAACTATGGCTACACCTTC. The chain couples TRBV14 to TRBJ1-2, with 7 bases matching TRBD1. The V segment lost 2 bases and the J segment 2 bases; nucleotides outside the gene matches: 17. Germline V CDR1 and CDR2: SGHDN, FVKESK. CDR3 size: 19 residues.

The CDR3 is CATSRSGQGASQETQYF. CDR3 bases: TGTGCCACCAGCAGATCCGGACAGGGGGCTTCCCAAGAGACCCAGTACTTC. This chain joins TRBV15 and TRBJ2-5, with 11 bases matching TRBD1. CDR1 LNHNV and CDR2 YYDKDF come from the germline V gene (reference sequence). The ends lost 2 bases at V and 1 base at J; junction bases unmatched: 6. The CDR3 length is 17 residues. Looking up the rest from reference TRBV15 and TRBJ2-5 gives the full variable domain: DAMVIQNPRYQVTQFGKPVTLSCSQTLNHNVMYWYQQKSSQAPKLLFHYYDKDFNNEADTPDNFQSRRPNTSFCFLDIRSPGLGDTAMYLCATSRSGQGASQETQYFGPGTRLLVL.

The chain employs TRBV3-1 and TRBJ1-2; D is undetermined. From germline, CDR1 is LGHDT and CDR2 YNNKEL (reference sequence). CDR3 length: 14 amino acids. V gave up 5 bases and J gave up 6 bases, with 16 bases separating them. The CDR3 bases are TGTGCCAGCAGCGAAGGGTCTCCCGGGGATGGCTACACCTTC. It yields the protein CASSEGSPGDGYTF.

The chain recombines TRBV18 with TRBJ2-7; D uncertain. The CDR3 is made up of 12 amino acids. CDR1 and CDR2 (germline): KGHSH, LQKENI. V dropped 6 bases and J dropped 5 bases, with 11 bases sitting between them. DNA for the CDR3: TGTGCCAGCTCCCTACCCAACCACGAGCAGTACTTC. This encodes CASSLPNHEQYF.

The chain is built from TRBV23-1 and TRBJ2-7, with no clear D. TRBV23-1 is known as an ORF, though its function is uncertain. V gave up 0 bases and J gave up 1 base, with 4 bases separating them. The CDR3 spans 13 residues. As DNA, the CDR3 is TGCGCCAGCAGTCAATCGGGGTCCTACGAGCAGTACTTC. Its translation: CASSQSGSYEQYF.

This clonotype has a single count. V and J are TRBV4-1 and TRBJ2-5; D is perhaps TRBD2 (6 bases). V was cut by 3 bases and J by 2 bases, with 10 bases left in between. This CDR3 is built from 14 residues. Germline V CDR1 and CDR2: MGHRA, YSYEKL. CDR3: CASSHFSGQETQYF. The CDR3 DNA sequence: TGCGCCAGCAGCCATTTTAGCGGTCAAGAGACCCAGTACTTC.

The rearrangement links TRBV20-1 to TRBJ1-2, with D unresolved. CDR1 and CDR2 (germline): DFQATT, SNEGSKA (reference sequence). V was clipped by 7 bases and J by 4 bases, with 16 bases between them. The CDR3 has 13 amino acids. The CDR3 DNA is TGCAGTGGAGAAGGTGGAGGACCCTATGGCTACACCTTC. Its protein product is CSGEGGGPYGYTF.

The CDR3, as DNA: TGTGCCAGCAGCAACCCATCAACTAGCCCGGAGACCCAGTACTTC. This gives the protein CASSNPSTSPETQYF. The rearrangement links TRBV12-3 or TRBV12-4 to TRBJ2-5, with D possibly being TRBD2 (6 bases). V was clipped by 6 bases and J by 5 bases, with 19 bases between them. The CDR3 runs to 15 residues.

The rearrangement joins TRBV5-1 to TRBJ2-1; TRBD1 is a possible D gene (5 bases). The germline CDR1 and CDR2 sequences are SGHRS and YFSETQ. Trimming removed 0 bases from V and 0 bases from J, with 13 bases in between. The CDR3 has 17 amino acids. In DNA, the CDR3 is TGCGCCAGCAGCTTGGGGTTTGGGGCTAGCTCCTACAATGAGCAGTTCTTC. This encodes CASSLGFGASSYNEQFF.

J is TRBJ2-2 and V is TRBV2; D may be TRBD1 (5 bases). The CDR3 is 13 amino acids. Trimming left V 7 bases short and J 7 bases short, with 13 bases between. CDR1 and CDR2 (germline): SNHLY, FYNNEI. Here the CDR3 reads CASNPAQGGELFF. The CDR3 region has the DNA TGTGCCAGCAATCCCGCCCAGGGCGGGGAGCTGTTTTTT.

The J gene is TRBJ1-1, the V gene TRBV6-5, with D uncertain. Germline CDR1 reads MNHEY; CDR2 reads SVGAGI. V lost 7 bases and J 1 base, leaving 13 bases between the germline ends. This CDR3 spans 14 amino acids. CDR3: CASILLGPNTEAFF. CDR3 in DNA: TGTGCCAGCATCCTCCTGGGCCCGAACACTGAAGCTTTCTTT.

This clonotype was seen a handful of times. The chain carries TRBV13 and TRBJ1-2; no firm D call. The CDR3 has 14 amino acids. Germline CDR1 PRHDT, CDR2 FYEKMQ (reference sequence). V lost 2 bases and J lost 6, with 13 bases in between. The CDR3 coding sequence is TGTGCCAGCAGCTTAAGCGCGGGTGACCATGGCTACACCTTC. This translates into CASSLSAGDHGYTF.

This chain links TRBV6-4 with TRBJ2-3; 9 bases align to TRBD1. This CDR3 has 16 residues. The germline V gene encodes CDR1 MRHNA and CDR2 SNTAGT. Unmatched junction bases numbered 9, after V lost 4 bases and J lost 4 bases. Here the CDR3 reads CASSATRGQGADTQYF. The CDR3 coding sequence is TGTGCCAGCAGTGCCACTCGGGGACAGGGCGCAGATACGCAGTATTTT.

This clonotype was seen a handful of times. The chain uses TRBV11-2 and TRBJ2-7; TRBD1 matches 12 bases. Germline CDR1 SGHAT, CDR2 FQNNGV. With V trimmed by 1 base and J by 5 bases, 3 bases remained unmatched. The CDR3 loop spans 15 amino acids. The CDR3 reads CASSLAGTGGDEQYF. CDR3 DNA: TGTGCCAGCAGCTTAGCCGGGACAGGGGGCGACGAGCAGTACTTC.

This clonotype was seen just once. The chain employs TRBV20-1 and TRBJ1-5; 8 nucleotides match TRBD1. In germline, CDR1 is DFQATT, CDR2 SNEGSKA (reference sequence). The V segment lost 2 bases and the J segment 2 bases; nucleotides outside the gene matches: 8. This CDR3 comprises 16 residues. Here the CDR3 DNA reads TGCAGTGCTAGAACTGACAGGGGACCTGGCAATCAGCCCCAGCATTTT. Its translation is CSARTDRGPGNQPQHF.

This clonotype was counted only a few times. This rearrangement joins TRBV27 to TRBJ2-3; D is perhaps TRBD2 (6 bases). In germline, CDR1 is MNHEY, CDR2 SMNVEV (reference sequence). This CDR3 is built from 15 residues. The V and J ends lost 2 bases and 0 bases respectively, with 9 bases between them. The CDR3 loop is CASSLSGGSTDTQYF. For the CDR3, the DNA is TGTGCCAGCAGTTTAAGTGGGGGGAGCACAGATACGCAGTATTTT.

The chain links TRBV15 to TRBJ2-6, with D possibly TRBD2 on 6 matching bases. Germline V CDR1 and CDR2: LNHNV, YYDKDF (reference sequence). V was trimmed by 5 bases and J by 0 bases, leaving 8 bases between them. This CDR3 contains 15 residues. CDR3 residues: CATSRRGSGANVLTF. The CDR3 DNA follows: TGTGCCACCAGCCGGAGGGGCTCTGGGGCCAACGTCCTGACTTTC.

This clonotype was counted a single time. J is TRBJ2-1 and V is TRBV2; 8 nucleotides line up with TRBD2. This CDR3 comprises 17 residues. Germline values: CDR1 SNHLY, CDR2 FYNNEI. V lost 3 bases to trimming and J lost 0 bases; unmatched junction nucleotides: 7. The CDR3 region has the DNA TGTGCCAGCAGTGATCCCCAGGGGACTAGCTCCTACAATGAGCAGTTCTTC. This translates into CASSDPQGTSSYNEQFF.

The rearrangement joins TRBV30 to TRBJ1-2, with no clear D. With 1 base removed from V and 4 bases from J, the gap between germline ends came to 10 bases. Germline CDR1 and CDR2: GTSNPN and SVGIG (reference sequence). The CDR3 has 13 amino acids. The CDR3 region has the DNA TGTGCCTGGAGTGCCGGGTCCTCCTATGGCTACACCTTC. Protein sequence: CAWSAGSSYGYTF.

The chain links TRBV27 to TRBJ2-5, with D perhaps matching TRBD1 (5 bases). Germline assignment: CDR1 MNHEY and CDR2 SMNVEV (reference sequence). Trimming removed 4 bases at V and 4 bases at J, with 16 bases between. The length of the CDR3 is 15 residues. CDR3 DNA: TGTGCCAGCAGTTCGTCCGGGTCCCAGGGAGAGACCCAGTACTTC. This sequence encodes CASSSSGSQGETQYF.

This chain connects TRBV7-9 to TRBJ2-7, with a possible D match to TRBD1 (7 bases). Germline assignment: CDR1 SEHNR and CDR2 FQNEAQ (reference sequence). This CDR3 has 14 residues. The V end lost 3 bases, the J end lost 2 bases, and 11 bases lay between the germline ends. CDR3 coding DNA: TGTGCCAGCAGCTTGCGGGACAGACCCTACGAGCAGTACTTC. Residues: CASSLRDRPYEQYF.

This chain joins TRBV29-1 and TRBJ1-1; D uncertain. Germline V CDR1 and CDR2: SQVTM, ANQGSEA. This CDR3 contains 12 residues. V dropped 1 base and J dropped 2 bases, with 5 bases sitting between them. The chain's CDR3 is CSVEGSNTEAFF. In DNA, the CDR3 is TGCAGCGTTGAAGGCAGCAACACTGAAGCTTTCTTT.

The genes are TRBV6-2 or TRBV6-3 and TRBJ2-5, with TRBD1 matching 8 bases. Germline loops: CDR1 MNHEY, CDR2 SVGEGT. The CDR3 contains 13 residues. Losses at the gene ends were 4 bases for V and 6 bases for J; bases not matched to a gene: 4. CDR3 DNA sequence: TGTGCCAGCAGTTCAGGGGGCTACAAGACCCAGTACTTC. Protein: CASSSGGYKTQYF.

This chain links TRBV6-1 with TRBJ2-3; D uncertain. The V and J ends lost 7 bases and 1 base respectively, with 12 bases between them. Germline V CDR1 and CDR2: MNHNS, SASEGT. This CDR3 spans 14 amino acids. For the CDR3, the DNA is TGTGCCAGCACTAAGGCAAGCGGCACAGATACGCAGTATTTT. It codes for CASTKASGTDTQYF.

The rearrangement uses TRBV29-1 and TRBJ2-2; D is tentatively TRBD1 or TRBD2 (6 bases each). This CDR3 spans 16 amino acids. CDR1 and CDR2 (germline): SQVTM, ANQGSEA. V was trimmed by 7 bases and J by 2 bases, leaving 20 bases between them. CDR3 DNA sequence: TGCAGCGGCCTATCGGGCCGGGGGCAAAACACCGGGGAGCTGTTTTTT. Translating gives CSGLSGRGQNTGELFF.

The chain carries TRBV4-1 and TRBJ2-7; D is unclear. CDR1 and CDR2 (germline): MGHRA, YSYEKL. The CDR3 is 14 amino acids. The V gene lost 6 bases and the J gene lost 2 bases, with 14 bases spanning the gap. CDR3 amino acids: CASRPGPGAYEQYF. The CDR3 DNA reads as TGCGCCAGCAGACCGGGCCCAGGAGCCTACGAGCAGTACTTC.

The CDR3 bases are TGCAGTGCTAGGACGCTAGCGGGGGACGGAAATGAGCAGTTCTTC. Its protein is CSARTLAGDGNEQFF. The chain carries TRBV20-1 and TRBJ2-1; 10 bases match TRBD2. J was trimmed by 7 bases and V by 3 bases; bases with no gene match: 9. CDR1 and CDR2 (germline): DFQATT, SNEGSKA (reference sequence). This CDR3 region has 15 residues.

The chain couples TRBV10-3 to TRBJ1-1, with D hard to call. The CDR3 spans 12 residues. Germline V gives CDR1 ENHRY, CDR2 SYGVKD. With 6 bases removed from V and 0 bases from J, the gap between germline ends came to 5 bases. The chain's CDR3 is CAIRGMNTEAFF. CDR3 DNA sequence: TGTGCCATCAGGGGTATGAACACTGAAGCTTTCTTT.

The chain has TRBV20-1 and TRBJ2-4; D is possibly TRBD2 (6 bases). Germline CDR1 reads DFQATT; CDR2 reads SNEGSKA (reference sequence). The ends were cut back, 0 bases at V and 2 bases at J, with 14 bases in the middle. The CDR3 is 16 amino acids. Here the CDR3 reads CSARDPRGESKNIQYF. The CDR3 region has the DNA TGCAGTGCTAGAGATCCGCGCGGGGAGTCCAAAAACATTCAGTACTTC.

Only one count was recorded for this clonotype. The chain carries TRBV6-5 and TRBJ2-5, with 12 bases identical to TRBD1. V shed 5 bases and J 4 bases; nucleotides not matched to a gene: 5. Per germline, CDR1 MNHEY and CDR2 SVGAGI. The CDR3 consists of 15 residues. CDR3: CASSPRDRGRETQYF. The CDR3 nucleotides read TGTGCCAGCAGTCCCCGGGACAGGGGGCGAGAGACCCAGTACTTC.